This T cell receptor (beta chain) originates from a study of T cell repertoires in cytomegalovirus infection (dated by TCRdb to the late 2010s). Turning to the overall study: Donor HLA type was relevant to the analysis, as public TCR beta signatures indicated carriage of CMV infection together with the matching HLA type.

As regards this clonotype: Its specific antigen is unknown. One base away there is no much larger clone; base qualities are not given.

Sequencer: Illumina HiSeq 1500. TCRdb passed the public sequencing reads through fastp at Q25 and MiXCR, retaining productive beta sequences. Each entry merges the rows of one CDR3 protein and shows their most common DNA and genes. Here the sample has more than 400,000 distinct CDR3 sequences; 26% occur a single time. Of the sample, over 10% is held by the ten largest clones. The germline V gene (reference sequence) provides CDR1 LNHDA and CDR2 SQIVND. V is trimmed back by 4 bases and J by 8 bases, and the junction contains 10 bases that no gene match accounts for. From its cysteine to its phenylalanine, the CDR3 spans 15 amino acids. The read is trimmed to its CDR3 DNA, 45 bases read in frame from base 1. General conclusions and limits of the study: In both this cohort and an independent approximately 370-donor cohort, the cumulative frequency of public TCR beta family members distinguished carriers of CMV infection plus the relevant HLA type. The ex vivo response was dominated by HLA-C-restricted CMV-specific TCR beta clonotypes, which also provided the single most frequent clonotype in two of eight donors.

The sequence was obtained from a human donor in good health (CMV status not recorded). Some clones in this sample may be carry-over from other donors' samples. The chain is encoded by TRBV19 joined to TRBJ2-1, and TRBD1 matches 8 of the central bases. Sequenced material: PBMCs. The CDR3 reads CASSKPGQVVDEQFF. The nucleotide sequence is TGTGCCAGTAGTAAGCCGGGACAGGTTGTAGATGAGCAGTTCTTC.